This T cell receptor beta chain was sequenced in a study of immune cell composition in non-small cell lung cancer. The CDR3 spans 15 residues. V was pared by 1 base and J by 6 bases, with 16 bases between. Germline lookup yields CDR1 SNHLY and CDR2 FYNNEI. Profiling relied on immunoSEQ multiplex PCR, and the TCRdb table lists in-frame clones only, not all of them. Among 2,100 or so clones listed, 75% were seen once. Concerning this clone itself: Its antigen is as yet unknown.

The normal lung sample lay at least 3 cm, and maximally far, from the tumour. Study-level results: Tumour TCR-beta clonality was not significantly tied to smoking pack-years.

The chain employs TRBV2 and TRBJ2-7; D not resolved. The clonotype originates from a human donor with non-small cell lung cancer. Sequencing was performed on non-adjacent lung tissue. Here the CDR3 reads CASSEGRVYPGEQYF. For the CDR3, the DNA is TGTGCCAGCAGTGAAGGTCGGGTGTACCCGGGCGAGCAGTACTTC.